Below, 21 T cell receptor beta chains from the same sample are listed, as sequenced in a study of shared clonotypes between healthy human individuals. Only in-frame clones appear in the TCRdb table, and some are missing; sequencing was by immunoSEQ multiplex PCR. Of approximately 530,000 clones listed, about 96% are singletons. Sequenced: naive CD4+ T cells sorted from blood. Subset denoted: CD45RA+ positively selected. The receptor source for this set is a woman aged 25 to 39 in good health.

The rearrangement links TRBV7-2 to TRBJ2-1; D is unclear. There are 13 residues in the CDR3. V dropped 2 bases and J dropped 4 bases, with 6 bases sitting between them. CDR1 SGHTA and CDR2 FQGNSA come from the germline V gene. CDR3 protein: CASSLSVYNEQFF. CDR3 in DNA: TGTGCCAGCAGCTTATCGGTTTACAATGAGCAGTTCTTC.

The chain uses TRBV6-6 and TRBJ2-7; tentative D call: TRBD2 (5 bases). V was shortened by 6 bases and J by 0 bases, with 15 bases between the two germline ends. There are 15 residues in the CDR3. Germline CDR1 MNHNY, CDR2 SVGAGI (reference sequence). CDR3 bases: TGTGCCAGCAGCTATGACTACCAGAGCTCCTACGAGCAGTACTTC. This translates into CASSYDYQSSYEQYF.

This rearrangement joins TRBV2 to TRBJ2-3; 10 bases align to TRBD2. Germline-derived CDR1 and CDR2 are SNHLY and FYNNEI. Trimming removed 6 bases from V and 5 bases from J; junction bases left unmatched: 11. The CDR3 contains 16 residues. The CDR3 sequence: CASRGPSSGRGDTQYF. In DNA, the CDR3 is TGTGCCAGCAGAGGCCCTTCTAGCGGGAGAGGAGATACGCAGTATTTT.

The V call is TRBV27, the J call TRBJ1-4, with D maybe TRBD1 (5 bases). The germline V and J ends were trimmed by 0 bases and 5 bases, with 10 bases remaining between them. The germline V gene encodes CDR1 MNHEY and CDR2 SMNVEV (reference sequence). CDR3 length: 15 amino acids. As DNA, the CDR3 is TGTGCCAGCAGTTTATCCTGGGGCGGGAATGAAAAACTGTTTTTT. As protein: CASSLSWGGNEKLFF.

The V gene is TRBV27, the J gene TRBJ1-5; unclear D gene. Germline CDR1 is MNHEY and CDR2 is SMNVEV (reference sequence). The CDR3 loop spans 14 amino acids. V lost 6 bases and J lost 7, with 16 bases in between. The DNA of the CDR3 is TGTGCCAGCAGGCTCTTTAGTGGGGAACAGCCCCAGCATTTT. It encodes CASRLFSGEQPQHF.

The J gene is TRBJ2-7, the V gene TRBV6-5; D is unresolved. Germline CDR1 and CDR2: MNHEY and SVGAGI. The V gene lost 0 bases and the J gene lost 1 base, with 10 bases spanning the gap. The CDR3 runs to 15 residues. In nucleotides, the CDR3 is TGTGCCAGCAGTTACTCGAGAGCGCCGTCCTACGAGCAGTACTTC. Encoded protein: CASSYSRAPSYEQYF.

The rearrangement joins TRBV27 to TRBJ1-6, with a tentative D call TRBD1 (5 bases). Trimming shortened V by 2 bases and J by 5 bases, and 13 bases separated the two germline ends. The CDR3 extends over 16 amino acids. The germline gives CDR1 MNHEY, CDR2 SMNVEV (reference sequence). The CDR3 sequence: CASSLHLTGDNSPLHF. The CDR3 nucleotides are TGTGCCAGCAGTTTACACCTTACAGGTGATAATTCACCCCTCCACTTT.

The rearrangement links TRBV5-6 to TRBJ2-7; 9 bases map to TRBD2. The germline V gene encodes CDR1 SGHDT and CDR2 YYEEEE. J was trimmed by 4 bases and V by 3 bases; bases with no gene match: 5. The CDR3 contains 14 residues. CDR3 amino acids: CASSSAGGPYEQYF. The CDR3, as DNA: TGTGCCAGCAGCTCGGCGGGAGGGCCGTACGAGCAGTACTTC.

The chain combines TRBV6-9 with TRBJ1-1; a weak D match, TRBD1 (5 bases). Germline V gene sequence: CDR1 MNHGY, CDR2 SVAAGI. V lost 7 bases, J lost 4 bases, and 13 bases lay in between. CDR3 length: 13 amino acids. CDR3 DNA: TGTGCCAGCACTTTCCTCCAGGGCACTGAAGCTTTCTTT. This translates into CASTFLQGTEAFF.

This chain uses TRBV5-4 with TRBJ2-2; no clear D. The ends were cut back, 4 bases at V and 0 bases at J, with 16 bases in the middle. Germline-derived CDR1 and CDR2 are SGHNT and YYREEE (reference sequence). The CDR3 has 17 amino acids. This CDR3 reads CASSARTQSANTGELFF. The CDR3, as DNA: TGTGCCAGCAGCGCCCGAACACAGTCGGCGAACACCGGGGAGCTGTTTTTT.

This clone is a singleton in its sample. J is TRBJ1-2 and V is TRBV28; the match to TRBD1 covers 10 bases. CDR3 length: 15 amino acids. CDR1 is MDHEN, CDR2 SYDVKM, per germline. V trimming: 5 bases; J trimming: 6 bases; junction bases outside the gene matches: 9. CDR3 protein: CASSPPGTGVHGYTF. CDR3 in DNA: TGTGCCAGCAGTCCTCCCGGGACAGGGGTACATGGCTACACCTTC.

This chain joins TRBV7-9 and TRBJ2-2; D not certain. Germline V CDR1 and CDR2: SEHNR, FQNEAQ (reference sequence). V was shortened by 5 bases and J by 6 bases, with 7 bases between the two germline ends. This CDR3 region has 12 residues. The CDR3 coding sequence is TGTGCCAGCAGCAAATACCCCGGGGAGCTGTTTTTT. Translated, it gives CASSKYPGELFF.

The chain couples TRBV4-1 to TRBJ2-3; a weak D match, TRBD1 (6 bases). The CDR3 consists of 16 residues. Germline V gene data show CDR1 as MGHRA and CDR2 as YSYEKL. V lost 4 bases and J lost 0, with 14 bases in between. The CDR3 DNA follows: TGCGCCAGCAGCCCCCGTTCGGACAGCAGCACAGATACGCAGTATTTT. This sequence encodes CASSPRSDSSTDTQYF.

This sequence joins TRBV12-5 and TRBJ2-3; perhaps TRBD1 as D (5 bases). V was shortened by 0 bases and J by 4 bases, with 20 bases between the two germline ends. Germline CDR1 reads LGHNT; CDR2 reads FRNRAP. The CDR3 is 18 amino acids. The CDR3 region has the DNA TGTGCTAGTGGTTTGGTACAGGATGGGCAGATCCCCGCAGATACGCAGTATTTT. Amino acids: CASGLVQDGQIPADTQYF.

The rearrangement links TRBV5-5 to TRBJ2-2, with 7 bases lining up with TRBD1. V shed 5 bases and J 2 bases; nucleotides not matched to a gene: 9. Germline lookup yields CDR1 SGHKS and CDR2 YYEKEE (reference sequence). This CDR3 is 16 amino acids long. The CDR3 DNA reads TGTGCCAGCAGGATTTACAGGGGAACCAACACCGGGGAGCTGTTTTTT. Translation gives CASRIYRGTNTGELFF.

CDR3: CASSDWRGLGTGELFF. Written as DNA, the CDR3 is TGTGCCAGCAGTGACTGGAGGGGGCTGGGCACCGGGGAGCTGTTTTTT. The rearrangement joins TRBV2 to TRBJ2-2; the D gene is possibly TRBD1 (7 bases). Germline V gives CDR1 SNHLY, CDR2 FYNNEI. This CDR3 has 16 amino acids. V lost 3 bases, J lost 4 bases, and 15 bases lay in between.

V and J are TRBV14 and TRBJ2-3; D is perhaps TRBD1 (6 bases). Germline lookup yields CDR1 SGHDN and CDR2 FVKESK. Trimming took 3 bases from V and 4 from J, leaving 14 bases between them. The CDR3 is made up of 15 amino acids. CDR3 region: CASSQPRGSADTQYF. CDR3 nucleotides: TGTGCCAGCAGCCAGCCTAGGGGGAGTGCAGATACGCAGTATTTT.

The rearrangement links TRBV28 to TRBJ2-4; the match to TRBD2 covers 14 bases. CDR3 size: 18 residues. V lost 5 bases and J lost 6; bases outside the gene matches: 12. CDR1 and CDR2 from the germline V gene are MDHEN and SYDVKM. The CDR3 coding sequence is TGTGCCAGCAGTCTCGGACTAGCGGGGGGCCCGGTTAGAAACATTCAGTACTTC. This codes for CASSLGLAGGPVRNIQYF.

This chain uses TRBV7-6 with TRBJ2-7, with 13 bases lining up with TRBD2. The CDR3 extends over 15 amino acids. CDR1 and CDR2 from the germline V gene are SGHVS and FNYEAQ. J was trimmed by 5 bases and V by 5 bases; bases with no gene match: 6. CDR3 residues: CASSLTSGRANEQYF. Written as DNA, the CDR3 is TGTGCCAGCAGCCTTACTAGCGGGAGGGCCAACGAGCAGTACTTC.

This sequence joins TRBV18 and TRBJ2-1, with D possibly TRBD2 on 6 matching bases. V was trimmed by 4 bases and J by 8 bases, leaving 12 bases between them. In germline, CDR1 is KGHSH, CDR2 LQKENI. The CDR3 totals 13 residues. The CDR3: CASSLREKHEQFF. The CDR3 DNA sequence: TGTGCCAGCTCACTTCGGGAGAAGCATGAGCAGTTCTTC.

The CDR3 sequence is CASSPSGPNEQFF. CDR3 DNA: TGTGCCAGCTCACCAAGCGGACCGAATGAGCAGTTCTTC. This rearrangement joins TRBV18 to TRBJ2-1, with a possible D match to TRBD2 (5 bases). The V gene lost 2 bases and the J gene lost 7 bases, with 9 bases spanning the gap. CDR3 size: 13 residues. Germline CDR1 is KGHSH and CDR2 is LQKENI.